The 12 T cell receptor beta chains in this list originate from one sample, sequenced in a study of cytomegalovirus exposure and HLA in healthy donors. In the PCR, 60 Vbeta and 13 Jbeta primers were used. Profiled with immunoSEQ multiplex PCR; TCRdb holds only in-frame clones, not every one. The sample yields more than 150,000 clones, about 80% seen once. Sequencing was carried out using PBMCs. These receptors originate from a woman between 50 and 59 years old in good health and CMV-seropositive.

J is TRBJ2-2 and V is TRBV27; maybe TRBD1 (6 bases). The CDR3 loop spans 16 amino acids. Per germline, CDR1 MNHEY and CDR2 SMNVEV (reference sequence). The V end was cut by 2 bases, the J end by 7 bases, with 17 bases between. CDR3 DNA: TGTGCCAGCAGTTTAGGGGGCAGGGGTAGTATCGGGGAGCTGTTTTTT. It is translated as CASSLGGRGSIGELFF.

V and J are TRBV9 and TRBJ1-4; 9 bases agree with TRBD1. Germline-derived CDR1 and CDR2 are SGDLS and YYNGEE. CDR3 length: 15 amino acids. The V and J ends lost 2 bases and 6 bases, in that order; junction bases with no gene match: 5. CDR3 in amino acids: CASSVTGGADEKLFF. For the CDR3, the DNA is TGTGCCAGCAGCGTCACAGGGGGCGCAGATGAAAAACTGTTTTTT.

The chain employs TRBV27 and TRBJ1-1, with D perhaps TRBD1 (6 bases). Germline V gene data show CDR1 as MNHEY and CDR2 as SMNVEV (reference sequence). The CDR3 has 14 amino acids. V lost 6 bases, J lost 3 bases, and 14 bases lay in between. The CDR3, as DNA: TGTGCCAGCAGGCCTAACACAGGGCACACTGAAGCTTTCTTT. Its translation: CASRPNTGHTEAFF.

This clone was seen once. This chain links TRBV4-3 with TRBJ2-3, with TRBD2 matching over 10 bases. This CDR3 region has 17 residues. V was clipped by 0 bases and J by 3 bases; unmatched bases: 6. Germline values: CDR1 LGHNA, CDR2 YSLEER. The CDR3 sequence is CASSQDFRAGGTDTQYF. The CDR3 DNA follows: TGCGCCAGCAGCCAAGATTTTCGAGCGGGGGGGACAGATACGCAGTATTTT.

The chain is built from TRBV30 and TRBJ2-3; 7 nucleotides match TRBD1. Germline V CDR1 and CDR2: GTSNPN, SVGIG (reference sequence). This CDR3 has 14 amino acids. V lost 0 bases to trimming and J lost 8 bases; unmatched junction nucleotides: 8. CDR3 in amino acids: CAWSVGQVGSTQYF. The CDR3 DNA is TGTGCCTGGAGTGTCGGACAGGTGGGGAGTACGCAGTATTTT.

Here the CDR3 DNA reads TGTGCCATCAGTCTAGCCGGTGAGCAGTTCTTC. This sequence encodes CAISLAGEQFF. J is TRBJ2-1 and V is TRBV10-3; TRBD2 is a possible D gene (5 bases). Germline V CDR1 and CDR2: ENHRY, SYGVKD. This CDR3 is 11 amino acids long. V shed 5 bases and J shed 9 bases, with 8 bases lying between them.

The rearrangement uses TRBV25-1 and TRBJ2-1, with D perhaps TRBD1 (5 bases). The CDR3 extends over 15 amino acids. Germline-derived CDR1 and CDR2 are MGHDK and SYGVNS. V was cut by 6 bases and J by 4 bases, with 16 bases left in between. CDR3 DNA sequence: TGTGCCAGCAGCGGAACCAGGGTTAAGTACAATGAGCAGTTCTTC. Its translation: CASSGTRVKYNEQFF. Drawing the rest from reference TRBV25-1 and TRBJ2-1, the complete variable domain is EADIYQTPRYLVIGTGKKITLECSQTMGHDKMYWYQQDPGMELHLIHYSYGVNSTEKGDLSSESTVSRIRTEHFPLTLESARPSHTSQYLCASSGTRVKYNEQFFGPGTRLTVL.

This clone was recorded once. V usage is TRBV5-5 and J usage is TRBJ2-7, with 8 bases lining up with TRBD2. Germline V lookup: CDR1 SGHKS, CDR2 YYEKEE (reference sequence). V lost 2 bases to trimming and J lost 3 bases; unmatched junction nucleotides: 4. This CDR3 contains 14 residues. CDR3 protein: CASSFLAGHYEQYF. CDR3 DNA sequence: TGTGCCAGCAGCTTCTTAGCGGGGCACTACGAGCAGTACTTC.

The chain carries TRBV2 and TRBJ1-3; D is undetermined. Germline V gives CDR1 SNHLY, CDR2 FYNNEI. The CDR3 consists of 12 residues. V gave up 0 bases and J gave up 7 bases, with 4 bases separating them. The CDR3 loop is CASSEAANTIYF. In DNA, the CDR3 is TGTGCCAGCAGTGAAGCAGCGAACACCATATATTTT.

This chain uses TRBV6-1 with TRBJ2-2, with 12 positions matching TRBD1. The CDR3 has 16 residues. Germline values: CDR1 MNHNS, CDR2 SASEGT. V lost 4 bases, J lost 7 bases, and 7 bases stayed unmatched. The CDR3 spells CASSGGQGAAIGELFF. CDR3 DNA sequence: TGTGCCAGCAGTGGGGGACAGGGGGCTGCGATCGGGGAGCTGTTTTTT.

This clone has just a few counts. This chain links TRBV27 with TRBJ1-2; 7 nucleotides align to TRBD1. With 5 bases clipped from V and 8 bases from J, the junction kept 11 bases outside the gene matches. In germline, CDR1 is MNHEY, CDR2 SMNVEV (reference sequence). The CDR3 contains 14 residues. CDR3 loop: CASSPNRGLKGYTF. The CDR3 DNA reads TGTGCCAGCAGTCCAAACAGGGGCCTGAAGGGCTACACCTTC.

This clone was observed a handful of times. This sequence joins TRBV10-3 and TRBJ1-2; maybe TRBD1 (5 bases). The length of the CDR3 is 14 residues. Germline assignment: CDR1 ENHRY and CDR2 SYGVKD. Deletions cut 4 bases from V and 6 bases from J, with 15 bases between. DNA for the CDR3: TGTGCCATCAGTGTTCCGGGGGTGTTAAATGGCTACACCTTC. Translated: CAISVPGVLNGYTF.